This TCR beta chain originates from a study of T-cell memory formation after mild COVID-19. TCRdb reprocessed the 5' RACE reads with MiXCR, giving one entry per CDR3 protein. The sample has some 330,000 distinct CDR3 sequences; roughly 20% are singletons. The CDR3 spans 15 residues. The junction had 9 bases not matched to a gene; V was cut back by 6 bases and J by 6 bases. Germline V gene sequence: CDR1 SGHTA, CDR2 FQGNSA. This sequence originates from an adult woman who had mild COVID-19 (a few samples of this study predate the infection). Cell type and time point are not known. Sequencing was carried out using PBMCs or a T cell subset sorted from them (not recorded which). This rearrangement joins TRBV7-2 to TRBJ2-2; 8 nucleotides line up with TRBD2. The CDR3 DNA sequence: TGTGCCAGCAGGCCACCGGGGGGGCTTCCCGGGGAGCTGTTTTTT. Translating gives CASRPPGGLPGELFF.